These 19 T cell receptor beta chains came from one sample sequenced in a study of T cell repertoires in cytomegalovirus infection. In TCRdb, the reads were re-called with MiXCR into one record per CDR3 protein. Of approximately 910,000 distinct CDR3 sequences listed, around a third are singletons. The antigens these receptors bind are not known. The input for sequencing was cultured CD8+ T cells from PBMCs, taken from culture after CMV antigen stimulation. The receptors here all came from a human donor in good health (CMV status not recorded). Some clones in this sample may be carry-over from other donors' samples.

CDR3 sequence: CAISVAAVSTDTQYF. The CDR3 DNA sequence: TGTGCCATCAGTGTGGCAGCGGTTAGCACAGATACGCAGTATTTT. J is TRBJ2-3 and V is TRBV10-3; D perhaps matches TRBD2 (5 bases). The CDR3 loop spans 15 amino acids. Germline V lookup: CDR1 ENHRY, CDR2 SYGVKD. Between the trimmed V and J ends, which lost 4 bases and 0 bases, there was a span of 11 bases.

This clonotype was counted only a few times. The V and J genes are TRBV20-1 and TRBJ1-1; 8 bases are shared with TRBD1. The germline gives CDR1 DFQATT, CDR2 SNEGSKA (reference sequence). The CDR3 length is 15 residues. Trimming removed 3 bases from V and 2 bases from J; junction bases left unmatched: 8. The CDR3 DNA is TGCAGTGCTAGGATTAGTGGGACAGGCAACACTGAAGCTTTCTTT. Its protein product is CSARISGTGNTEAFF.

The rearrangement links TRBV7-8 to TRBJ2-3; 7 bases are a match to TRBD2. This CDR3 is built from 16 residues. CDR1 and CDR2 from the germline V gene are SGHVS and FQNEAQ. J gave up 6 bases and V 3 bases, and 12 bases lay outside the gene matches. CDR3 in DNA: TGTGCCAGCAGCTTCGCCCCGGGACTAACCAGGGATACGCAGTATTTT. Protein product: CASSFAPGLTRDTQYF.

V is TRBV4-1 and J is TRBJ1-5; the D is unclear. From germline, CDR1 is MGHRA and CDR2 YSYEKL. This CDR3 is 14 amino acids long. V shed 4 bases and J shed 4 bases, with 11 bases lying between them. The CDR3 spells CASSPGRWNQPQHF. CDR3 nucleotides: TGCGCCAGCAGCCCTGGGAGATGGAATCAGCCCCAGCATTTT.

This clonotype has a handful of counts. The chain carries TRBV7-9 and TRBJ2-3; tentatively, D is TRBD2 (6 bases). The CDR3 contains 15 residues. The germline V gene has CDR1 SEHNR and CDR2 FQNEAQ (reference sequence). V was clipped by 7 bases and J by 0 bases, with 14 bases between them. In nucleotides, the CDR3 is TGTGCCAGCACCAAGGGAGGTCCTAGCACAGATACGCAGTATTTT. Translated: CASTKGGPSTDTQYF.

This clonotype showed up just a few times. This chain connects TRBV19 to TRBJ1-1, with 8 bases matching TRBD1. This CDR3 comprises 18 residues. CDR1 is LNHDA and CDR2 is SQIVND in the germline V gene (reference sequence). DNA for the CDR3: TGTGCAACTACAAACCGAGAACTCAGGGGGCTGCCGGACACTGAAGCTTTCTTT. It translates to CATTNRELRGLPDTEAFF.

In this sample, this clonotype turned up a few times. The CDR3 sequence: CASFGTGVNQPQHF. CDR3 nucleotides: TGTGCCAGCTTTGGGACAGGGGTTAATCAGCCCCAGCATTTT. This chain joins TRBV6-1 and TRBJ1-5; 10 positions match TRBD1. The germline V gene encodes CDR1 MNHNS and CDR2 SASEGT. The CDR3 sequence is 14 residues long. Losses at the gene ends were 8 bases for V and 4 bases for J; bases not matched to a gene: 5.

This clonotype was counted only a few times. This rearrangement joins TRBV4-1 to TRBJ1-6; TRBD1 matches 9 bases. The CDR3 totals 17 residues. Germline-derived CDR1 and CDR2 are MGHRA and YSYEKL. After removal of 0 bases from V and 10 bases from J, the junction contained 10 bases not matched to a gene. This CDR3 reads CASSQDLGQGLRSPLHF. CDR3 bases: TGCGCCAGCAGCCAAGACTTGGGACAGGGATTAAGGTCACCCCTCCACTTT.

The sample holds a few counts of this clonotype. The V and J genes are TRBV5-1 and TRBJ2-7; 12 bases are a match to TRBD2. The CDR3 runs 17 residues. From germline, CDR1 is SGHRS and CDR2 YFSETQ. After removal of 2 bases from V and 5 bases from J, the junction contained 11 bases not matched to a gene. This chain's CDR3 is CASSLLAGGPQDDEQYF. The DNA of the CDR3 is TGCGCCAGCAGCTTACTAGCGGGGGGCCCGCAAGATGACGAGCAGTACTTC.

The rearrangement joins TRBV2 to TRBJ1-4; tentatively, D is TRBD1 (5 bases). The CDR3 spans 18 residues. From germline, CDR1 is SNHLY and CDR2 FYNNEI. Trimming left V 8 bases short and J 0 bases short, with 22 bases between. The CDR3 DNA sequence: TGTGCCAGCGCGGTGGGGCCGACCGCCCTTGCAACTAATGAAAAACTGTTTTTT. It codes for CASAVGPTALATNEKLFF.

This clonotype occurred many times. This chain joins TRBV7-6 and TRBJ2-2; 10 bases map to TRBD2. The CDR3 has 17 amino acids. V lost 1 base, J lost 4 bases, and 6 bases stayed unmatched. The germline gives CDR1 SGHVS, CDR2 FNYEAQ. The CDR3 here is CASSLVASGGATGELFF. The DNA of the CDR3 is TGTGCCAGCAGCTTAGTGGCTAGCGGGGGCGCCACCGGGGAGCTGTTTTTT.

The V and J genes are TRBV7-6 and TRBJ2-5; 7 nucleotides agree with TRBD2. The junction had 3 bases not matched to a gene; V was cut back by 1 base and J by 1 base. Germline lookup yields CDR1 SGHVS and CDR2 FNYEAQ. The CDR3 is made up of 15 amino acids. This chain's CDR3 is CASSLEAGVQETQYF. DNA for the CDR3: TGTGCCAGCAGCTTAGAGGCGGGGGTCCAAGAGACCCAGTACTTC.

This clonotype was seen at least ten times. This rearrangement joins TRBV7-6 to TRBJ2-1, with D unclear. Germline lookup yields CDR1 SGHVS and CDR2 FNYEAQ. Trimming cost V 0 bases and J 8 bases, with 8 bases left between them. The CDR3 covers 13 residues. The CDR3 is CASSLALSDEQFF. The CDR3 DNA reads as TGTGCCAGCAGCTTAGCGTTGAGCGATGAGCAGTTCTTC.

The J gene is TRBJ2-5, the V gene TRBV28, with a possible D match to TRBD1 (6 bases). The V end was cut by 4 bases, the J end by 2 bases, with 11 bases between. Germline V gives CDR1 MDHEN, CDR2 SYDVKM. CDR3 size: 14 residues. DNA for the CDR3: TGTGCCAGCAGTTGGACAGCCAAACAAGAGACCCAGTACTTC. Protein product: CASSWTAKQETQYF.

The chain links TRBV15 to TRBJ1-2; D gene unclear. This CDR3 has 16 amino acids. Germline CDR1 is LNHNV and CDR2 is YYDKDF (reference sequence). V was shortened by 0 bases and J by 2 bases, with 13 bases between the two germline ends. Here the CDR3 DNA reads TGTGCCACCAGCAGAGATAGGAAGGGATTGAACTATGGCTACACCTTC. Translated: CATSRDRKGLNYGYTF.

This chain joins TRBV7-9 and TRBJ2-7; TRBD1 matches at 8 bases. V lost 4 bases, J lost 1 base, and 6 bases stayed unmatched. CDR1 SEHNR and CDR2 FQNEAQ come from the germline V gene (reference sequence). The CDR3 totals 15 residues. The CDR3 DNA is TGTGCCAGCAGCTCCGTAGACAGGGGATCCTACGAGCAGTACTTC. Translation: CASSSVDRGSYEQYF.

As DNA, the CDR3 is TGTGCCAGCAGCTTGGCAGAAAGGAGCTGGATCACTGAAGCTTTCTTT. Translating it yields CASSLAERSWITEAFF. The chain uses TRBV5-5 and TRBJ1-1; no reliable D call. Germline V gene lookup returns CDR1 SGHKS and CDR2 YYEKEE (reference sequence). V lost 0 bases to trimming and J lost 4 bases, with 16 bases between them. This CDR3 comprises 16 residues.

This clonotype was counted only a few times. V usage is TRBV6-2 or TRBV6-3 and J usage is TRBJ1-1, with 9 bases identical to TRBD1. The V and J ends lost 7 bases and 6 bases, in that order; junction bases with no gene match: 12. The germline V gene has CDR1 MNHEY and CDR2 SVGEGT. This CDR3 is built from 15 residues. The chain's CDR3 is CASTISGTGFPEAFF. The CDR3 nucleotides are TGTGCCAGCACCATCTCCGGGACAGGGTTCCCTGAAGCTTTCTTT.

This clonotype was seen repeatedly, ten times or more. The chain links TRBV7-2 to TRBJ2-5; 8 bases map to TRBD2. J gave up 5 bases and V 2 bases, and 7 bases lay outside the gene matches. The CDR3 has 15 residues. Germline-derived CDR1 and CDR2 are SGHTA and FQGNSA. For the CDR3, the DNA is TGTGCCAGCAGCTTAACGGGAGGGATTACGGAGACCCAGTACTTC. Its translation is CASSLTGGITETQYF.